This TCR beta chain was obtained from a study of blood T cells in healthy people across ages. Primers used in a second PCR of roughly 6 to 12 cycles were a sample-barcoded 5' primer and a J-beta primer mix. TCRdb reprocessed the 5' RACE reads via MiXCR and lists one record per CDR3 protein. Of hundreds of thousands of distinct CDR3 sequences detected, roughly 60% appear once; the ten largest clones hold approximately 20%. The V end lost 6 bases, the J end lost 2 bases, and 9 bases lay between the germline ends. CDR3 length: 13 residues. Per germline, CDR1 MNHEY and CDR2 SVGAGI. The sample was blood. The TCR was taken from a man aged 30-40 years in good health. This chain links TRBV6-5 with TRBJ2-3; no clear D. CDR3 sequence: CASRNTNTDTQYF. The CDR3, as DNA: TGTGCCAGCAGAAACACTAACACAGATACGCAGTATTTT.